This TCR beta chain was found in a study of blood T cells in healthy people across ages. Study-level results: Versus aged donors, long-lived donors had higher diversity and more naive CD4+ cells. Across samples, TCR beta diversity tracked strongly with naive T cell percentage.

Sample donors were healthy Caucasian individuals that came from Russia, aged about 6 to 100. Researchers report isolating at least 7 million PBMCs per sample. Worth noting for this clonotype: What it recognizes is unknown.

Primed by a sample-barcoded 5' primer and a J-beta primer mix, a second PCR proceeded for 7 to 11 cycles. TCRdb called the 5' RACE reads again in MiXCR, with one record for every CDR3 protein. The sample lists approximately 320,000 distinct CDR3 sequences; roughly 26% were seen once. Sample: blood. This receptor was identified in a woman aged 70-85 years in good health.

The chain's CDR3 is CASSPLGEKLFF. The CDR3 bases are TGTGCCAGCAGCCCGCTGGGTGAAAAACTGTTTTTT. This chain links TRBV6-5 with TRBJ1-4, with unresolved D. The CDR3 has 12 residues. Germline loops: CDR1 MNHEY, CDR2 SVGAGI. V lost 6 bases and J lost 7, with 9 bases in between.